Listed here are 2 T cell receptor beta chains from one sample, sequenced in a study of CD8+CD57+ T cells in acquired aplastic anemia (dated by TCRdb to between 2017 and 2018). Flow cytometry had shown CD8+CD57+ cell expansion in the patients selected for sequencing. The instrument given in TCRdb is Illumina HiSeq 2000. TCR beta VDJ combination and CDR3 sequence profiling used genomic DNA as the template. The public reads were reprocessed in TCRdb via fastp at Q25 and MiXCR, keeping in-frame beta chains. Under each unique CDR3 protein, matching rows form one entry showing the most common genes and DNA. For this sample the table gives about 190,000 distinct CDR3 sequences, of which 48% were detected only once. Of the sample, 8.5% to 10% is held by the ten largest clones. Specimen: sorted CD4+, CD8+, or CD8+CD57+ T cells (not recorded which) from PBMCs. These receptor sequences come from a human donor with aplastic anemia.

This clonotype was observed a few times. V and J are TRBV30 and TRBJ1-3, with D hard to call. With 0 bases removed from V and 1 base from J, the gap between germline ends came to 7 bases. The CDR3 runs to 14 residues. Per germline, CDR1 GTSNPN and CDR2 SVGIG (reference sequence). The CDR3: CAWSVTGSGNTIYF. The DNA for the CDR3 is TGTGCCTGGAGTGTAACTGGGTCTGGAAACACCATATATTTT.

The V gene is TRBV7-3, the J gene TRBJ1-1; D is perhaps TRBD1 (5 bases). The CDR3 has 13 residues. V was shortened by 4 bases and J by 4 bases, with 10 bases between the two germline ends. Germline assignment: CDR1 SGHTA and CDR2 FQGTGA. The CDR3 sequence: CASSSAGGTEAFF. CDR3 nucleotide sequence: TGTGCCAGCAGCTCCGCGGGGGGCACTGAAGCTTTCTTT.